Presented here are 30 T cell receptor beta chains from one specimen sequenced in a study of shared clonotypes between healthy human individuals. Produced via immunoSEQ multiplex PCR; TCRdb's table is partial and in-frame only. In the table there are about 1.5 million clones, under 99% of which are singletons. Sequencing was done on a sample of naive CD4+ T cells sorted from blood. Regarding subset: CD45RA+ positively selected. The receptors derive from a man aged 25-40 years in good health.

On this clone: Different DNA sequences within this sample yield the same CDR3. This chain joins TRBV5-4 and TRBJ2-5; tentative D call: TRBD1 (6 bases). Germline V gene sequence: CDR1 SGHNT, CDR2 YYREEE (reference sequence). The CDR3 spans 14 residues. The V gene lost 1 base and the J gene lost 2 bases, with 9 bases spanning the gap. Written as DNA, the CDR3 is TGTGCCAGCAGCTTGTCGGGGACACAAGAGACCCAGTACTTC. Its translation is CASSLSGTQETQYF.

This sequence joins TRBV18 and TRBJ2-2; D uncertain. CDR3 length: 14 amino acids. CDR1 is KGHSH, CDR2 LQKENI, per germline. Trimming pared 6 bases from V and 1 base from J, leaving 9 bases between. CDR3 in DNA: TGTGCCAGCTCCATTCTAGAGAACACCGGGGAGCTGTTTTTT. Translated, it gives CASSILENTGELFF. Variable domain in full (rest from reference TRBV18 and TRBJ2-2): NAGVMQNPRHLVRRRGQEARLRCSPMKGHSHVYWYRQLPEEGLKFMVYLQKENIIDESGMPKERFSAEFPKEGPSILRIQQVVRGDSAAYFCASSILENTGELFFGEGSRLTVL.

The genes are TRBV18 and TRBJ2-6; D remains unclear. Germline V gene data show CDR1 as KGHSH and CDR2 as LQKENI. The CDR3 consists of 12 residues. The ends were cut back, 3 bases at V and 12 bases at J, with 9 bases in the middle. In DNA form, the CDR3 reads TGTGCCAGCTCACCCACAGAAACCGTCCTGACTTTC. Translated: CASSPTETVLTF.

This chain links TRBV5-1 with TRBJ1-1; a possible D gene is TRBD1 (5 bases). With 0 bases removed from V and 2 bases from J, the gap between germline ends came to 11 bases. The CDR3 extends over 15 amino acids. The V gene's germline CDR1 is SGHRS and CDR2 YFSETQ. The CDR3 DNA reads TGCGCCAGCAGCTTGGCCGTGACAGCAAACACTGAAGCTTTCTTT. The encoded protein is CASSLAVTANTEAFF.

Regarding this clone: Other nucleotide sequences in the sample specify the same CDR3. This chain links TRBV7-6 with TRBJ2-1, with 9 bases that match TRBD2. The germline gives CDR1 SGHVS, CDR2 FNYEAQ. This CDR3 contains 16 residues. V shed 4 bases and J 0 bases; nucleotides not matched to a gene: 4. The CDR3 DNA sequence: TGTGCCAGCAGCTCCCTAGCGGGGAGCTCCTACAATGAGCAGTTCTTC. This gives the protein CASSSLAGSSYNEQFF.

The chain couples TRBV5-1 to TRBJ1-2; TRBD1 matches 11 bases. The germline CDR1 and CDR2 sequences are SGHRS and YFSETQ. V was clipped by 0 bases and J by 6 bases; unmatched bases: 16. The CDR3 loop spans 19 amino acids. CDR3 sequence reads: CASSLAATTLRTGGDGYTF. CDR3 DNA: TGCGCCAGCAGCTTGGCGGCCACAACCCTTAGGACAGGGGGCGATGGCTACACCTTC.

The genes are TRBV2 and TRBJ2-2; unclear D gene. This CDR3 comprises 14 residues. Germline V gene sequence: CDR1 SNHLY, CDR2 FYNNEI. The V and J ends lost 5 bases and 7 bases respectively, with 14 bases between them. CDR3: CASSPPLRNGELFF. In DNA form, the CDR3 reads TGTGCCAGCAGTCCTCCTCTCCGGAACGGGGAGCTGTTTTTT.

V is TRBV4-3 and J is TRBJ1-2; D call uncertain. V shed 0 bases and J shed 9 bases, with 11 bases lying between them. Per germline, CDR1 LGHNA and CDR2 YSLEER. CDR3 length: 13 residues. DNA for the CDR3: TGCGCCAGCAGCCAAGATATGGGAGGGAGCTACACCTTC. Translating gives CASSQDMGGSYTF.

V usage is TRBV18 and J usage is TRBJ1-1; 7 bases map to TRBD1. This CDR3 has 15 amino acids. In germline, CDR1 is KGHSH, CDR2 LQKENI. The V gene end was trimmed by 1 base and the J gene end by 11 bases; junction bases not matched to a gene: 13. The CDR3 sequence: CASSPLTGSEQGAFF. CDR3 in DNA: TGTGCCAGCTCACCACTAACCGGGAGCGAACAGGGGGCTTTCTTT. The whole variable domain, filled in from reference TRBV18 and TRBJ1-1, reads NAGVMQNPRHLVRRRGQEARLRCSPMKGHSHVYWYRQLPEEGLKFMVYLQKENIIDESGMPKERFSAEFPKEGPSILRIQQVVRGDSAAYFCASSPLTGSEQGAFFGQGTRLTVV.

V and J are TRBV12-2 and TRBJ2-7; TRBD2, as called in the table, went unchecked against the DNA. TRBV12-2 represents a pseudogene. The CDR3 consists of 14 residues. The CDR3 loop is CASRYEGTAYEQYF. CDR3 bases: TGTGCAAGTCGTTATGAAGGGACTGCATACGAGCAGTACTTC.

The rearrangement joins TRBV18 to TRBJ2-7; 9 nucleotides agree with TRBD1. Germline V gene sequence: CDR1 KGHSH, CDR2 LQKENI. The CDR3 loop spans 16 amino acids. The V segment lost 1 base and the J segment 5 bases; nucleotides outside the gene matches: 9. CDR3 amino acids: CASSPLSGTGINEQYF. CDR3 bases: TGTGCCAGCTCACCACTTTCCGGGACAGGGATTAACGAGCAGTACTTC.

The V and J genes are TRBV11-2 and TRBJ2-1, with D perhaps assigned TRBD1 or TRBD2 (6 bases each). Germline V gene data show CDR1 as SGHAT and CDR2 as FQNNGV. V lost 1 base and J lost 4, with 14 bases in between. There are 16 residues in the CDR3. The CDR3 sequence is CASSLVGGRIYNEQFF. The CDR3 coding sequence is TGTGCCAGCAGCTTAGTTGGGGGGCGAATTTACAATGAGCAGTTCTTC.

The chain has TRBV29-1 and TRBJ2-3, with 8 bases that match TRBD2. This CDR3 region has 16 residues. J gave up 0 bases and V 3 bases, and 8 bases lay outside the gene matches. Germline CDR1 is SQVTM and CDR2 is ANQGSEA. In DNA form, the CDR3 reads TGCAGCGTTGAGGGTACCACTAGCGGTAGCACAGATACGCAGTATTTT. It is translated as CSVEGTTSGSTDTQYF.

J is TRBJ2-7 and V is TRBV9, with 7 bases lining up with TRBD2. The CDR3 extends over 14 amino acids. Germline V lookup: CDR1 SGDLS, CDR2 YYNGEE. V shed 3 bases and J 4 bases; nucleotides not matched to a gene: 7. The DNA for the CDR3 is TGTGCCAGCAGCGCCCTAGCGGACGCTTACGAGCAGTACTTC. Protein product: CASSALADAYEQYF.

The chain combines TRBV9 with TRBJ2-7; 12 nucleotides agree with TRBD2. CDR1 is SGDLS, CDR2 YYNGEE, per germline. This CDR3 has 16 residues. The V segment lost 4 bases and the J segment 3 bases; nucleotides outside the gene matches: 8. DNA for the CDR3: TGTGCCAGCAGCCCCCTAGCGGGAGGGCCTTACTACGAGCAGTACTTC. Its translation is CASSPLAGGPYYEQYF.

The chain is built from TRBV19 and TRBJ1-1, with D unresolved. The CDR3 has 15 amino acids. Germline lookup yields CDR1 LNHDA and CDR2 SQIVND (reference sequence). Trimming took off 0 bases at V and 4 bases at J, with 12 bases between the two ends. CDR3 protein: CASSIDRTPRTEAFF. CDR3 sequence (DNA): TGTGCCAGTAGTATAGATAGGACCCCGCGCACTGAAGCTTTCTTT.

The rearrangement links TRBV29-1 to TRBJ2-7; a possible D gene is TRBD2 (5 bases). This CDR3 has 13 amino acids. CDR1 and CDR2 (germline): SQVTM, ANQGSEA. Trimming removed 4 bases at V and 2 bases at J, with 12 bases between. The CDR3 loop is CSVAGIAPYEQYF. Written as DNA, the CDR3 is TGCAGCGTTGCCGGGATTGCTCCCTACGAGCAGTACTTC.

The chain couples TRBV2 to TRBJ2-3; D unclear. Trimming removed 4 bases from V and 4 bases from J, with 12 bases in between. The CDR3 spans 14 residues. Germline CDR1 is SNHLY and CDR2 is FYNNEI. The CDR3 spells CASSGGSTADTQYF. The CDR3 coding sequence is TGTGCCAGCAGTGGGGGTAGCACCGCAGATACGCAGTATTTT.

The chain is built from TRBV11-3 and TRBJ2-5; TRBD1 matches 9 bases. V shed 4 bases, J shed 2 bases, and the junction held 5 bases outside the gene matches. Germline V gene sequence: CDR1 SGHNT, CDR2 YENEEA. The CDR3 has 15 residues. This CDR3 is CASSYGQGRQETQYF. CDR3 coding DNA: TGTGCCAGCAGCTATGGACAGGGGAGGCAAGAGACCCAGTACTTC.

The chain uses TRBV14 and TRBJ2-5; D gene unclear. The better agreement between TRBJ2-7 and the DNA end casts doubt on the J call. The length of the CDR3 is 13 residues. In germline, CDR1 is SGHDN, CDR2 FVKESK. CDR3 protein: CASSQIVSYEQYF. CDR3 DNA: TGTGCCAGCAGCCAAATCGTCTCCTACGAGCAGTACTTC.

CDR3 protein: CSVELAGGTGELFF. CDR3 nucleotide sequence: TGCAGCGTTGAACTAGCGGGAGGAACCGGGGAGCTGTTTTTT. The rearrangement joins TRBV29-1 to TRBJ2-2, with 11 bases that match TRBD2. The germline gives CDR1 SQVTM, CDR2 ANQGSEA. The V and J ends lost 2 bases and 5 bases, in that order; junction bases with no gene match: 1. The CDR3 extends over 14 amino acids.

The rearrangement joins TRBV5-6 to TRBJ2-1; D perhaps matches TRBD1 (6 bases). This CDR3 comprises 14 residues. Germline CDR1 reads SGHDT; CDR2 reads YYEEEE. Trimming removed 4 bases at V and 5 bases at J, with 13 bases between. The CDR3 protein is CASSPGQFNNEQFF. The CDR3 DNA reads as TGTGCCAGCAGCCCCGGACAGTTTAACAATGAGCAGTTCTTC.

The V and J genes are TRBV19 and TRBJ2-5, with 7 bases identical to TRBD2. The CDR3 has 14 residues. The junction had 10 bases not matched to a gene; V was cut back by 7 bases and J by 5 bases. The germline CDR1 and CDR2 sequences are LNHDA and SQIVND (reference sequence). DNA of the CDR3: TGTGCCAGTATGGGATCAGCGGGAAGGGAGACCCAGTACTTC. Its protein is CASMGSAGRETQYF.

The chain couples TRBV7-2 to TRBJ2-5; D gene uncertain. The V gene's germline CDR1 is SGHTA and CDR2 FQGNSA. Trimming left V 0 bases short and J 12 bases short, with 11 bases between. This CDR3 comprises 12 residues. The CDR3 nucleotides read TGTGCCAGCAGCTTAGCGCTACAGTCGGAGTACTTC. Protein sequence: CASSLALQSEYF.

J is TRBJ2-1 and V is TRBV9, with 10 bases aligning to TRBD2. Germline V gene lookup returns CDR1 SGDLS and CDR2 YYNGEE. The ends lost 4 bases at V and 8 bases at J; junction bases unmatched: 12. The CDR3 has 16 amino acids. Here the CDR3 DNA reads TGTGCCAGCAGCACATTTCTAGCGGGAGTTTCGCATGAGCAGTTCTTC. This sequence encodes CASSTFLAGVSHEQFF.

This rearrangement joins TRBV5-1 to TRBJ2-2; 8 nucleotides align to TRBD2. Germline loops: CDR1 SGHRS, CDR2 YFSETQ. The trim removed 7 bases at V and 2 bases at J, leaving 4 bases unmatched. CDR3 length equals 14 residues. The chain's CDR3 is CASRGGPNTGELFF. The DNA for the CDR3 is TGCGCCAGCCGGGGGGGTCCCAACACCGGGGAGCTGTTTTTT.

The V call is TRBV11-2, the J call TRBJ1-4; 8 bases map to TRBD1. The V segment lost 3 bases and the J segment 11 bases; nucleotides outside the gene matches: 14. CDR1 is SGHAT, CDR2 FQNNGV, per germline. The CDR3 consists of 16 residues. As DNA, the CDR3 is TGTGCCAGCAGCTTTCGACAGGGGCCCTTGATGGGGAAACTGTTTTTT. Its translation is CASSFRQGPLMGKLFF.

Only one count was recorded for this clone. In the same sample, other DNA sequences code for this CDR3. This chain links TRBV5-4 with TRBJ2-3; D may be TRBD2 (6 bases). Germline V gives CDR1 SGHNT, CDR2 YYREEE (reference sequence). Trimming removed 2 bases from V and 3 bases from J, with 10 bases in between. This CDR3 spans 14 amino acids. CDR3 nucleotides: TGTGCCAGCAGCTTAGAGCTAGCGACAGATACGCAGTATTTT. It codes for CASSLELATDTQYF.

V and J are TRBV5-1 and TRBJ2-7, with D tentatively TRBD2 (6 bases). V lost 4 bases to trimming and J lost 3 bases, with 17 bases between them. This CDR3 has 15 residues. Germline V CDR1 and CDR2: SGHRS, YFSETQ. The CDR3 DNA reads as TGCGCCAGCAGCGGATCCGGGACTGCCAGCTACGAGCAGTACTTC. Its protein is CASSGSGTASYEQYF.

This chain connects TRBV9 to TRBJ2-2; D is tentatively TRBD1 or TRBD2 (5 bases each). CDR3 size: 16 residues. The ends were cut back, 0 bases at V and 4 bases at J, with 13 bases in the middle. Per the germline V gene, CDR1 is SGDLS and CDR2 is YYNGEE. The CDR3 DNA sequence: TGTGCCAGCAGCGTAGGGTCGGGGCCGCCCACCGGGGAGCTGTTTTTT. Its translation: CASSVGSGPPTGELFF.